This T cell receptor (beta chain) derives from a study of cytomegalovirus exposure and HLA in healthy donors. Turning to the study itself: Early released data had 65 million to 100 million unique TCRs, all coming from HLA-typed donors.

The CDR3 has 13 residues. Per the germline V gene, CDR1 is WSHSY and CDR2 is SAAADI. With 10 bases removed from V and 6 bases from J, the gap between germline ends came to 16 bases. PCR employed 60 Vbeta and 13 Jbeta primers. Sequencing used immunoSEQ multiplex PCR; TCRdb keeps in-frame clones, though not all of them. The table includes 100,000 or so clones, about two thirds detected once. The table lists this clone with a few counts. The genes are TRBV10-2 and TRBJ1-5, with no clear D. The receptor was isolated from a woman aged 30 to 39 in good health and CMV-seropositive. The specimen was PBMCs. The CDR3 DNA is TGCGCCACTGGACCTGAGGGAGGTCAGCCCCAGCATTTT. This gives the protein CATGPEGGQPQHF.